The rows below give T cell receptor beta chains drawn from one sample of a study of T-cell reconstitution after alpha-beta-depleted transplantation in children. TCRdb re-called the PCR reads through MiXCR, storing one row per CDR3 protein. The sample holds some 240,000 distinct CDR3 sequences, about 9.6% seen once. The specimen was PBMCs from the stem cell graft donor, collected from the stem cell graft. All receptors derive from a human donor who donated a stem cell graft to a child with SCID. The CDR3 runs from the conserved cysteine through the conserved F or W. A D gene is named only where the DNA matches it firmly. Only part of the rows carry a size: once, few, many, or a class if the clone is expanded.

d_call | j_call | clone_size | v_call | cdr3_nt | cdr3_aa
. | TRBJ1-1 | many | TRBV20-1 | TGCAGTGCTAGCTCCGGGGCTGAAGCTTTCTTT | CSASSGAEAFF
TRBD2 | TRBJ2-7 | many | TRBV12-3/TRBV12-4 | TGTGCCAGCAGTCCCGGGGCTAGCGGGCTTCAGTACTTC | CASSPGASGLQYF
TRBD1 | TRBJ1-4 | many | TRBV7-2 | TGTGCCAGCAGCTTCCAACAGGGGGGAAATGAAAAACTGTTTTTT | CASSFQQGGNEKLFF
. | TRBJ1-2 | many | TRBV12-3/TRBV12-4 | TGTGCCAGCAGCCACCCGGGGGGGGCAAGGGATGGCTACACCTTC | CASSHPGGARDGYTF
TRBD1 | TRBJ2-3 | many | TRBV7-9 | TGTGCCAGCAGTTCGGGACAGCCAGGGGATACGCAGTATTTT | CASSSGQPGDTQYF
. | TRBJ1-2 | many | TRBV12-3/TRBV12-4 | TGTGCCAGCAGTGGTACAGGGACTGGCTACACCTTC | CASSGTGTGYTF
. | TRBJ1-6 | many | TRBV6-6 | TGTGCCAGCGCTTCGAACCCCTCTTCACCCCTCCACTTT | CASASNPSSPLHF
. | TRBJ2-5 | . | TRBV25-1 | TGTGCCAGCAGTCCGGGGGGCTCGGCGGAGACCCAGTACTTC | CASSPGGSAETQYF
. | TRBJ2-3 | many | TRBV20-1 | TGCAGTGCCCAAGACTGGGATACGCAGTATTTT | CSAQDWDTQYF
TRBD1 | TRBJ1-2 | many | TRBV4-3 | TGCGCCAGCAGCACAGGGGGCGGCTATGGCTACACCTTC | CASSTGGGYGYTF
TRBD1 | TRBJ2-7 | many | TRBV5-1 | TGCGCCAGCAGCTTCGGTGACAGGGACCATGGCGAGCAGTACTTC | CASSFGDRDHGEQYF
TRBD2 | TRBJ2-1 | many | TRBV7-8 | TGTGCCAGCAGCCGCCGGGCTAGCGGGGGGCCGAGCTCCTACAATGAGCAGTTCTTC | CASSRRASGGPSSYNEQFF
TRBD1 | TRBJ1-2 | many | TRBV5-1 | TGCGCCAGCAGCGAGGGACAGGGGGCGGCTTTTGTGTATGGCTACACCTTC | CASSEGQGAAFVYGYTF
. | TRBJ1-1 | many | TRBV5-1 | TGCGCCAGCAGCCCCCCCACTGGGCAGCTGAACACTGAAGCTTTCTTT | CASSPPTGQLNTEAFF
TRBD1 | TRBJ1-5 | . | TRBV12-3/TRBV12-4 | TGTACCAGCAGGACCCTGGGGCCAGGGGGTAAATATAGCAATCAGCCCCAGCATTTT | CTSRTLGPGGKYSNQPQHF
. | TRBJ1-1 | many | TRBV27 | TGTGCCAGCAGTTTTGGAGGGGGGCGCACTGAAGCTTTCTTT | CASSFGGGRTEAFF
. | TRBJ1-1 | many | TRBV6-1 | TGTGCCACGCAAGTCCGGAGGGGGAACACTGAAGCTTTCTTT | CATQVRRGNTEAFF
. | TRBJ1-3 | many | TRBV18 | TGTGCCAGCTCATCCAGACAGTACTCTGGAAACACCATATATTTT | CASSSRQYSGNTIYF
. | TRBJ1-6 | many | TRBV6-2/TRBV6-3 | TGTGCCAGCAGTCGCCAAGCTCAGGGACCGGAAGCGAGGAATTCACCCCTCCACTTT | CASSRQAQGPEARNSPLHF
. | TRBJ2-1 | . | TRBV24-1 | TGTGCCACCAGTGATCCCACAGGGGGGGTCAATGAGCAGTTCTTC | CATSDPTGGVNEQFF
TRBD1 | TRBJ1-3 | many | TRBV7-2 | TGTGCCAGCAGCTTAGGGGGGACAGGATGGGGAAACACCATATATTTT | CASSLGGTGWGNTIYF
TRBD1 | TRBJ1-2 | many | TRBV20-1 | TGCAGTGCTACCTGGACAGGGAGCGGGGGCTACACCTTC | CSATWTGSGGYTF
. | TRBJ2-2 | many | TRBV24-1 | TGTGCCACCAGTGATTACACCGGGGAGCTGTTTTTT | CATSDYTGELFF
. | TRBJ2-3 | many | TRBV12-3/TRBV12-4 | TGTGCCAGCAGTCAACGGACAGATACGCAGTATTTT | CASSQRTDTQYF
. | TRBJ1-1 | many | TRBV5-1 | TGCGCCAGCAGCTTGGAAGCAGCTACTGAAGCTTTCTTT | CASSLEAATEAFF
TRBD1 | TRBJ2-3 | many | TRBV12-3/TRBV12-4 | TGTGCCAGCAGCCACCCGGGACAGGGGACCACAGATACGCAGTATTTT | CASSHPGQGTTDTQYF
TRBD2 | TRBJ2-2 | many | TRBV10-2 | TGCGCCAGCCGCCTGGGTAGCGGGGGGACCGGGGAGCTGTTTTTT | CASRLGSGGTGELFF
. | TRBJ1-1 | many | TRBV15 | TGTGCCACCAGCAGAGATGCGGTGAGGGCCGGGGGCACTGAAGCTTTCTTT | CATSRDAVRAGGTEAFF
TRBD2 | TRBJ2-1 | few | TRBV4-1 | TGCGCCAGCAGCCCCCTCTGGGGGGGGGGTAACAATGAGCAGTTCTTC | CASSPLWGGGNNEQFF
. | TRBJ1-1 | few | TRBV3-1 | TGTGCCAGCAGCCAAAACGGAGTTGAAGCTTTCTTT | CASSQNGVEAFF
TRBD1 | TRBJ1-6 | many | TRBV20-1 | TGCAGTGCTGGGGGACAGGTGGGAAATTCACCCCTCCACTTT | CSAGGQVGNSPLHF
. | TRBJ2-7 | many | TRBV5-1 | TGCGCCAGCAGCGTCACGGCCGGATCCTACGAGCAGTACTTC | CASSVTAGSYEQYF
. | TRBJ1-2 | many | TRBV4-2 | TGTGCCAGCAGCCAAGATTTCGGAGGGAATGGCTACACCTTC | CASSQDFGGNGYTF
. | TRBJ2-3 | few | TRBV7-9 | TGTGCCAGCAGCGGCCGGAACACAGATACGCAGTATTTT | CASSGRNTDTQYF
. | TRBJ1-5 | few | TRBV5-1 | TGCGCCAGCAGCATCGGAGGTCCGGGCAATCAGCCCCAGCATTTT | CASSIGGPGNQPQHF
. | TRBJ1-5 | . | TRBV7-9 | TGTGCCTCCGCCGGGCAGGGACCGAATCAGCCCCAGCATTTT | CASAGQGPNQPQHF
. | TRBJ1-5 | many | TRBV20-1 | TGCAGTGCTAGGCGCGGTAATCAGCCCCAGCATTTT | CSARRGNQPQHF
. | TRBJ2-1 | many | TRBV5-6 | TGTGCCAGCAGCACGCGGTCTAATGAGCAGTTCTTC | CASSTRSNEQFF
TRBD1 | TRBJ2-7 | many | TRBV9 | TGTGCCAGCAGCGTAGGGCTGGACAGGGTCGAGCAGTACTTC | CASSVGLDRVEQYF